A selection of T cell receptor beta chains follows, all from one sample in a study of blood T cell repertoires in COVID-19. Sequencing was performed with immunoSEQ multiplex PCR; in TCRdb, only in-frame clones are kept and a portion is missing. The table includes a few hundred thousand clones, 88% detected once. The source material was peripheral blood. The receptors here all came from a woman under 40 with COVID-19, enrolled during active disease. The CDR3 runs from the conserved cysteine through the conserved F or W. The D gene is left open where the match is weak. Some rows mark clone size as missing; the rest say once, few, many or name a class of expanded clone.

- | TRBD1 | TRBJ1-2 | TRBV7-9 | CASGTGPNYGYTF | TGTGCCAGCGGGACAGGCCCTAACTATGGCTACACCTTC
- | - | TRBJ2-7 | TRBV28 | CASSLSGGTYEQYF | TGTGCCAGCAGTTTAAGCGGAGGCACCTACGAGCAGTACTTC
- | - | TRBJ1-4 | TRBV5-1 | CASSHGTSGVGEKLFF | TGCGCCAGCAGCCACGGGACATCAGGGGTAGGGGAAAAACTGTTTTTT
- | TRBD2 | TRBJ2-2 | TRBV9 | CASSVAAAGGVGELFF | TGTGCCAGCAGCGTAGCAGCGGCGGGAGGTGTCGGGGAGCTGTTTTTT
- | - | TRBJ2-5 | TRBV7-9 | CASSLEQAQETQYF | TGTGCCAGCAGCTTAGAACAGGCACAAGAGACCCAGTACTTC
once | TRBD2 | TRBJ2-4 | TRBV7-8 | CASSDLTSGIAKNIQYF | TGTGCCAGCAGCGACCTAACTAGCGGGATAGCCAAAAACATTCAGTACTTC
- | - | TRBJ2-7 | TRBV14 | CASSQDARNTYEQYF | TGTGCCAGCAGCCAAGATGCCAGGAATACCTACGAGCAGTACTTC
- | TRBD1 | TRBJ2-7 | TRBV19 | CASKGQYYEQYF | TGTGCCAGTAAGGGACAGTACTACGAGCAGTACTTC
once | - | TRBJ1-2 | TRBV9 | CASSPRGSGYTF | TGTGCCAGCAGCCCGAGGGGGTCCGGCTACACCTTC
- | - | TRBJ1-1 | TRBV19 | CASSIETATMNLAFF | TGTGCCAGTAGTATTGAGACAGCGACCATGAACTTAGCTTTCTTT
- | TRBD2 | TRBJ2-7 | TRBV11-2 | CASSLASLAGPYEQYF | TGTGCCAGCAGCTTAGCAAGTCTAGCGGGACCCTACGAGCAGTACTTC
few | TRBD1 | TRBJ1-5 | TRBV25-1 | CANTTTGAREPQHF | TGTGCCAACACTACAACAGGGGCTCGGGAGCCCCAGCATTTT
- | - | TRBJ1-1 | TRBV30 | CAWSRRGGDTEAFF | TGTGCCTGGAGCCGACGGGGGGGTGACACTGAAGCTTTCTTT
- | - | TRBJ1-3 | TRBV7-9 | CASSINQGSGNTIYF | TGTGCCAGCAGTATCAATCAGGGTTCTGGAAACACCATATATTTT
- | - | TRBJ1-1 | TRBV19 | CASSRAGRRDTEAFF | TGTGCCAGTAGTAGGGCTGGGAGGCGGGACACTGAAGCTTTCTTT
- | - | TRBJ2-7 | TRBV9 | CASSSKRVAGLREQYF | TGTGCCAGCAGCTCCAAAAGAGTTGCAGGCCTACGCGAGCAGTACTTC
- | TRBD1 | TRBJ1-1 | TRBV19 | CASSSPGQGHTEAFF | TGTGCCAGTAGCTCTCCGGGACAGGGACACACTGAAGCTTTCTTT
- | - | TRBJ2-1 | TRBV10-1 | CASSVGPYNEQFF | TGCGCCAGCAGTGTGGGCCCCTACAATGAGCAGTTCTTC
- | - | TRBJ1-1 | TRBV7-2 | CASSSGLNTEAFF | TGTGCCAGCAGCTCGGGACTTAACACTGAAGCTTTCTTT
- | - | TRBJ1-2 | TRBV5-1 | CASSPGGRGSGYTF | TGCGCCAGCAGCCCCGGCGGAAGGGGCAGTGGCTACACCTTC
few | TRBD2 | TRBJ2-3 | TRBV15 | CATSRRLAGVVGADTQYF | TGTGCCACCAGCAGAAGACTAGCGGGAGTCGTCGGCGCAGATACGCAGTATTTT
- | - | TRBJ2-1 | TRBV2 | CASRRVDNEQFF | TGTGCCAGCAGGAGGGTCGATAATGAGCAGTTCTTC
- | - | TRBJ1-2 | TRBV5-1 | CASSLEAGNYGYTF | TGCGCCAGCAGCTTGGAGGCAGGGAACTATGGCTACACCTTC
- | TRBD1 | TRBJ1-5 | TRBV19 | CASSILDRGFQPQHF | TGTGCCAGTAGTATACTGGACAGGGGGTTTCAGCCCCAGCATTTT
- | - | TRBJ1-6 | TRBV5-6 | CASSLRGDSPLHF | TGTGCCAGCAGCCTACGGGGGGATTCACCCCTCCACTTT
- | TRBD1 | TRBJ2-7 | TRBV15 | CATSRDQGAGYEQYF | TGTGCCACCAGCAGAGATCAGGGGGCGGGGTACGAGCAGTACTTC
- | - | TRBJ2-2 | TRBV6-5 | CASSSTRNTGELFF | TGTGCCAGCAGTTCAACCAGGAACACCGGGGAGCTGTTTTTT
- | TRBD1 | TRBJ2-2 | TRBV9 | CASSVTGSTGELFF | TGTGCCAGCAGCGTGACAGGGTCCACCGGGGAGCTGTTTTTT
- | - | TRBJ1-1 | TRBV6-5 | CASFPGDTEAFF | TGTGCCAGCTTTCCGGGGGACACTGAAGCTTTCTTT
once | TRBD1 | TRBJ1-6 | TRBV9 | CASSPRDSYNSPLHF | TGTGCCAGCAGCCCCCGGGACAGTTATAATTCACCCCTCCACTTT
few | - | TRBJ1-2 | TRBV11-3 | CASSLLDMNYGYTF | TGTGCCAGCAGCCTACTGGACATGAACTATGGCTACACCTTC
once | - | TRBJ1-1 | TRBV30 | CAWNPTANTEAFF | TGTGCCTGGAACCCGACAGCTAACACTGAAGCTTTCTTT
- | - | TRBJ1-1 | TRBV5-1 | CASSLESGGTEAFF | TGCGCCAGCAGCTTGGAGTCGGGGGGCACTGAAGCTTTCTTT
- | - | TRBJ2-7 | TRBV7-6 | CASSLAGRESYEQYF | TGTGCCAGCAGCTTAGCTGGGCGGGAATCCTACGAGCAGTACTTC
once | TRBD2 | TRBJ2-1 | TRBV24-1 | CATSEGTSGYNEQFF | TGTGCCACCAGCGAGGGGACTAGCGGGTACAATGAGCAGTTCTTC
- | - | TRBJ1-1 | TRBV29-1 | CSVEDRRTAQEAFF | TGCAGCGTTGAAGATCGGAGGACAGCCCAAGAAGCTTTCTTT
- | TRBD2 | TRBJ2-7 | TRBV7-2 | CASSPSGIPPYEQYF | TGTGCCAGCAGCCCAAGCGGGATTCCGCCCTACGAGCAGTACTTC
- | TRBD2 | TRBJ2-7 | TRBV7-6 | CASSLAPAGEGEQYF | TGTGCCAGCAGCTTAGCGCCGGCGGGAGAGGGCGAGCAGTACTTC
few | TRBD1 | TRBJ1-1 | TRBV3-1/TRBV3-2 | CASSRLRGQGDTEAFF | TGTGCCAGCAGCCGCCTGAGGGGACAGGGGGACACTGAAGCTTTCTTT
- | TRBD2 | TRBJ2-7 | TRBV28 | CASSQSGTSGYYEQYF | TGTGCCAGCAGTCAATCCGGGACTAGCGGTTACTACGAGCAGTACTTC
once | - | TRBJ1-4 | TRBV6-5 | CASSERREKLFF | TGTGCCAGCAGCGAGCGGCGGGAAAAACTGTTTTTT
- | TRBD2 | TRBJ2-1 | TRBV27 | CASSPRPLSGRAGEEQFF | TGTGCCAGCAGTCCTCGACCTCTTAGCGGGAGGGCCGGGGAAGAGCAGTTCTTC
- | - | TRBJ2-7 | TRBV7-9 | CASSLDTGSYEQYF | TGTGCCAGCAGCTTAGATACGGGGTCGTACGAGCAGTACTTC
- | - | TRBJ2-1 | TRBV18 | CASSPRGQFNEQFF | TGTGCCAGCTCACCACGGGGGCAGTTCAATGAGCAGTTCTTC
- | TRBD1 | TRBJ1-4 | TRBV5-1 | CASSGGQGQNEKLFF | TGCGCCAGCAGCGGGGGACAGGGCCAAAATGAAAAACTGTTTTTT
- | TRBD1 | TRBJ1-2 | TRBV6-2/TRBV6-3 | CASSPTGQGIHGYTF | TGTGCCAGCAGTCCCACGGGACAGGGGATCCATGGCTACACCTTC